This TCR beta chain is from a study of shared clonotypes between healthy human individuals. The study's findings and limits: Naive subsets generally exceeded memory subsets in estimated richness. Having only a few donors restricted how much genetic and exposure-history diversity was captured.

Concerning this clone itself: The target antigen is unknown.

Naive CD8 cells lacked CD45RO and underwent positive selection for CCR7, leaving out terminally differentiated effector memory CD45RA+ cells. The CDR3 spans 15 residues. The ends lost 5 bases at V and 2 bases at J; junction bases unmatched: 9. Germline values: CDR1 SGHTA, CDR2 FQGNSA. This table comes from immunoSEQ multiplex PCR, and its TCRdb copy is limited to in-frame clones, with some not included. Of around 1,900,000 clones listed, around 95% are singletons. V and J are TRBV7-2 and TRBJ2-7, with 7 bases matching TRBD2. The sequence came from a man in his late teens or twenties in good health. Some clones in this sample may be carry-over from other donors' samples. The sample taken for sequencing was naive CD8+ T cells from PBMCs. The CDR3 region is CASSHPWGGTYEQYF. The DNA of the CDR3 is TGTGCCAGCAGCCATCCTTGGGGGGGGACCTACGAGCAGTACTTC.